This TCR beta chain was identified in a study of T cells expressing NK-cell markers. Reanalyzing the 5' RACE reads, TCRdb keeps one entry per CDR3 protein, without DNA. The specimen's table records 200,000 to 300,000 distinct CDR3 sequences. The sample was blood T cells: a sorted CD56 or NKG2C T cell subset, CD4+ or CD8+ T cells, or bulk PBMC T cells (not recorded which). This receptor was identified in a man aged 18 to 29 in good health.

The CDR3 here is CSVVAISYEQYF. The V call is TRBV29-1, the J call TRBJ2-7. From germline, CDR1 is SQVTM and CDR2 ANQGSEA. CDR3 size: 12 residues.